The 18 T cell receptor beta chains below were found in one sample sequenced in a study of T-cell reconstitution after alpha-beta-depleted transplantation in children. For TCRbeta, the library was prepared with unique molecular identifiers. Via MiXCR, TCRdb re-called the PCR reads, giving one row per CDR3 protein. The sample shows roughly 500,000 distinct CDR3 sequences, about 18% of them seen only once. The sequences come from PBMCs from the stem cell graft donor, collected from the stem cell graft. The receptor set was obtained from a human donor who donated a stem cell graft to a child with acute lymphoblastic leukemia.

In this sample, this clonotype turned up a few times. The chain couples TRBV27 to TRBJ2-7; no clear D gene. Germline values: CDR1 MNHEY, CDR2 SMNVEV (reference sequence). This CDR3 is 17 amino acids long. V gave up 0 bases and J gave up 2 bases, with 17 bases separating them. The DNA of the CDR3 is TGTGCCAGCAGTTTATCGGGAACGGCCTTTGCTACCTACGAGCAGTACTTC. Its translation: CASSLSGTAFATYEQYF.

This clonotype has at least ten counts. The chain links TRBV12-3 or TRBV12-4 to TRBJ1-2; D is unclear. V was shortened by 8 bases and J by 8 bases, with 18 bases between the two germline ends. This CDR3 is 13 amino acids long. This CDR3 reads CASGMVGGRGYTF. CDR3 coding DNA: TGTGCCAGCGGAATGGTCGGTGGGCGGGGCTACACCTTC.

This sequence joins TRBV11-2 and TRBJ1-1; D is perhaps TRBD1 (6 bases). V lost 1 base to trimming and J lost 3 bases, with 18 bases between them. This CDR3 has 17 amino acids. The germline gives CDR1 SGHAT, CDR2 FQNNGV. CDR3 loop: CASSLGIGGRYHTEAFF. The CDR3 DNA follows: TGTGCCAGCAGCTTAGGCATAGGGGGGCGGTATCACACTGAAGCTTTCTTT.

This sequence joins TRBV6-4 and TRBJ2-1; D may be TRBD2 (5 bases). Germline V gives CDR1 MRHNA, CDR2 SNTAGT. Trimming cost V 0 bases and J 10 bases, with 13 bases left between them. This CDR3 comprises 14 residues. This chain's CDR3 is CASSDSWPRGEQFF. The CDR3 nucleotides read TGTGCCAGCAGTGACTCATGGCCTCGCGGGGAGCAGTTCTTC.

This clonotype was counted only a few times. V usage is TRBV19 and J usage is TRBJ1-5; D is undetermined. Trimming left V 3 bases short and J 1 base short, with 10 bases between. CDR1 and CDR2 from the germline V gene are LNHDA and SQIVND (reference sequence). This CDR3 is 15 amino acids long. CDR3 in DNA: TGTGCCAGTAGTATGGGAGGGTCGAGCAATCAGCCCCAGCATTTT. This gives the protein CASSMGGSSNQPQHF.

The rearrangement joins TRBV18 to TRBJ2-2, with a tentative D call TRBD1 (5 bases). The germline V gene has CDR1 KGHSH and CDR2 LQKENI. The CDR3 extends over 16 amino acids. V gave up 7 bases and J gave up 7 bases, with 22 bases separating them. The CDR3, as DNA: TGTGCCAGCTGGGCCGGTTCGACAGCGAAGGACGGGGAGCTGTTTTTT. It yields the protein CASWAGSTAKDGELFF.

This clonotype was observed a few times. Sequence at one end of the junction differs from germline and may be a read error. The V call is TRBV6-5, the J call TRBJ2-5; 10 nucleotides align to TRBD1. Germline CDR1 is MNHEY and CDR2 is SVGAGI. This CDR3 contains 16 residues. The CDR3 loop is CASSHSGTGVGETQYF. The CDR3 DNA reads TGTGCCAGCAGTCACTCCGGGACAGGGGTTGGAGAGACCCAGTACTTC.

In DNA, the CDR3 is TGTGCCAGCAGACAGAGCGGGAGGGAACAAGAGACCCAGTACTTC. Its protein is CASRQSGREQETQYF. The chain recombines TRBV6-1 with TRBJ2-5; TRBD2 agrees at 10 bases. Germline CDR1 reads MNHNS; CDR2 reads SASEGT. Trimming cost V 6 bases and J 2 bases; bases outside gene matches: 6. The CDR3 runs to 15 residues.

This clonotype appeared once. Its ends do not fully match the called genes, so a read error is possible. This chain connects TRBV27 to TRBJ2-2; D is undetermined. CDR3 length: 16 amino acids. Germline V gene sequence: CDR1 MNHEY, CDR2 SMNVEV (reference sequence). The CDR3 loop reads CASSRLPIALTGQLFF. The CDR3 DNA reads as TGTGCCAGCAGCCGCCTCCCGATAGCCCTCACCGGGCAGCTGTTTTTT.

This clonotype appeared a few times. The chain combines TRBV7-2 with TRBJ2-5; D not certain. CDR1 is SGHTA and CDR2 is FQGNSA in the germline V gene. The V and J ends lost 3 bases and 1 base respectively, with 6 bases between them. The length of the CDR3 is 13 residues. The CDR3 loop reads CASSFRFQETQYF. In DNA, the CDR3 is TGTGCCAGCAGCTTCAGGTTCCAAGAGACCCAGTACTTC.

This clonotype was detected a few times. In DNA, the CDR3 is TGTGCCAGCAGCTTAGGAGGGTTCCCAACGTACGAGCAGTACTTC. Encoded protein: CASSLGGFPTYEQYF. The chain employs TRBV7-8 and TRBJ2-7; perhaps TRBD2 as D (5 bases). This CDR3 has 15 residues. Germline CDR1 is SGHVS and CDR2 is FQNEAQ. Trimming removed 1 base from V and 4 bases from J, with 14 bases in between.

This clonotype was seen a few times. V usage is TRBV20-1 and J usage is TRBJ2-7; D call uncertain. In germline, CDR1 is DFQATT, CDR2 SNEGSKA (reference sequence). The CDR3 is 11 amino acids. V was pared by 3 bases and J by 6 bases, with 9 bases between. CDR3 protein: CSAREVLEQYF. Here the CDR3 DNA reads TGCAGTGCTAGGGAAGTTCTCGAGCAGTACTTC.

CDR3 nucleotide sequence: TGCGCCAGCAGCCGAACAGGGGCCACTGAAGCTTTCTTT. Translating gives CASSRTGATEAFF. This chain joins TRBV5-1 and TRBJ1-1; 7 bases fit TRBD1. CDR1 SGHRS and CDR2 YFSETQ come from the germline V gene. The CDR3 extends over 13 amino acids. Unmatched junction bases numbered 4, after V lost 4 bases and J lost 4 bases.

The chain is built from TRBV7-9 and TRBJ2-5, with D perhaps assigned TRBD1 or TRBD2 (5 bases each). V was pared by 3 bases and J by 1 base, with 12 bases between. The CDR3 is made up of 15 amino acids. From germline, CDR1 is SEHNR and CDR2 FQNEAQ (reference sequence). CDR3 protein: CASSLVIGTQETQYF. CDR3 coding DNA: TGTGCCAGCAGCTTGGTCATTGGGACCCAAGAGACCCAGTACTTC.

This chain uses TRBV12-3 or TRBV12-4 with TRBJ2-3, with D hard to call. The CDR3 length is 15 residues. Trimming cost V 3 bases and J 3 bases, with 13 bases left between them. Here the CDR3 reads CASSLESSETDTQYF. In DNA, the CDR3 is TGTGCCAGCAGTTTGGAGTCAAGCGAAACAGATACGCAGTATTTT.

The table lists this clonotype with a few counts. The rearrangement joins TRBV7-9 to TRBJ2-7; 12 bases align to TRBD2. CDR3 length: 15 residues. The V gene end was trimmed by 5 bases and the J gene end by 2 bases; junction bases not matched to a gene: 4. Germline CDR1 reads SEHNR; CDR2 reads FQNEAQ (reference sequence). This CDR3 is CASSQRLAGAYEQYF. The CDR3 bases are TGTGCCAGCAGCCAGAGACTAGCGGGAGCCTACGAGCAGTACTTC.

The chain is built from TRBV7-6 and TRBJ1-4, with 8 nucleotides matching TRBD1. Germline V lookup: CDR1 SGHVS, CDR2 FNYEAQ. J was trimmed by 0 bases and V by 5 bases; bases with no gene match: 8. The length of the CDR3 is 17 residues. CDR3 coding DNA: TGTGCCAGCAGCCGACAGGGGTTGGGAGCAACTAATGAAAAACTGTTTTTT. Translated, it gives CASSRQGLGATNEKLFF.

This clonotype turned up a few times. The chain carries TRBV30 and TRBJ2-1; TRBD2 matches 13 bases. The length of the CDR3 is 19 residues. V lost 8 bases and J lost 1; bases outside the gene matches: 17. CDR1 GTSNPN and CDR2 SVGIG come from the germline V gene (reference sequence). This CDR3 reads CAARGRTPGLAGSYNEQFF. In DNA form, the CDR3 reads TGTGCCGCAAGAGGGAGAACACCGGGACTAGCGGGATCCTACAATGAGCAGTTCTTC.